A selection of T cell receptor beta chains follows, all from one sample in a study of CD8+CD57+ T cells in acquired aplastic anemia. From the reads, TCRdb called clonotypes with MiXCR, one entry per CDR3 protein. The sample has just over 400,000 distinct CDR3 sequences; 55% to 70% are singletons. Sequencing was carried out using sorted CD4+, CD8+, or CD8+CD57+ T cells (not recorded which) from PBMCs. The receptors originated from a human donor in good health, serving as a control. Both conserved end residues are part of each CDR3. The D gene is left open where the match is weak. For some rows the clone size is stated as once, few or many, or as a class when expanded; others skip it.

v_gene: TRBV6-4; abundance: NA; d_gene: NA; j_gene: TRBJ1-5; CDR3aa: CASKFQGYNQPQHF; CDR3nt: TGTGCCAGCAAGTTCCAGGGGTACAATCAGCCCCAGCATTTT
v_gene: TRBV7-2; abundance: once; d_gene: NA; j_gene: TRBJ2-7; CDR3aa: CASSHPGPSHEQYF; CDR3nt: TGTGCCAGTAGTCATCCGGGACCGAGCCACGAGCAGTACTTC
v_gene: TRBV2; abundance: many; d_gene: NA; j_gene: TRBJ1-1; CDR3aa: CASRGLNTEAFF; CDR3nt: TGTGCCAGCAGAGGACTGAACACTGAAGCTTTCTTT
v_gene: TRBV20-1; abundance: NA; d_gene: NA; j_gene: TRBJ1-1; CDR3aa: CSAREGSGAYGEAFF; CDR3nt: TGCAGTGCTAGAGAGGGATCGGGGGCGTATGGTGAAGCTTTCTTT
v_gene: TRBV5-1; abundance: NA; d_gene: NA; j_gene: TRBJ2-5; CDR3aa: CATSRGGRQETQYF; CDR3nt: TGTGCCACCAGCAGAGGCGGCAGGCAAGAGACCCAGTACTTC
v_gene: TRBV19; abundance: NA; d_gene: NA; j_gene: TRBJ2-1; CDR3aa: CASVGRANNEQFF; CDR3nt: TGTGCCAGTGTCGGAAGGGCCAACAATGAGCAGTTCTTC
v_gene: TRBV2; abundance: many; d_gene: NA; j_gene: TRBJ1-2; CDR3aa: CASKVIRDGYTF; CDR3nt: TGTGCCAGCAAGGTCATCAGGGATGGCTACACCTTC
v_gene: TRBV6-2/TRBV6-3; abundance: many; d_gene: NA; j_gene: TRBJ1-6; CDR3aa: CASSYQPGESPLHF; CDR3nt: TGTGCCAGCAGTTACCAACCGGGGGAATCACCCCTCCACTTT
v_gene: TRBV20-1; abundance: once; d_gene: TRBD2; j_gene: TRBJ2-7; CDR3aa: CNAMGLAGYYEQYF; CDR3nt: TGCAATGCCATGGGACTAGCGGGATACTACGAGCAGTACTTC
v_gene: TRBV4-2; abundance: many; d_gene: TRBD2; j_gene: TRBJ2-1; CDR3aa: CASSQGGASGGRDEQFF; CDR3nt: TGTGCCAGCAGCCAAGGAGGGGCTAGCGGGGGGAGGGATGAGCAGTTCTTC
v_gene: TRBV11-2; abundance: NA; d_gene: NA; j_gene: TRBJ2-2; CDR3aa: CASSRSGHPTGELFF; CDR3nt: TGTGCCAGCAGCAGATCGGGACACCCCACCGGGGAGCTGTTTTTT
v_gene: TRBV20-1; abundance: NA; d_gene: NA; j_gene: TRBJ1-2; CDR3aa: CSAKEQNYSYGYTF; CDR3nt: TGCAGTGCTAAGGAGCAGAACTATAGCTATGGCTACACCTTC
v_gene: TRBV19; abundance: NA; d_gene: NA; j_gene: TRBJ1-6; CDR3aa: CASSMSGAGDSPLHF; CDR3nt: TGTGCCAGTAGTATGTCGGGGGCCGGGGATTCACCCCTCCACTTT
v_gene: TRBV24-1; abundance: NA; d_gene: NA; j_gene: TRBJ1-5; CDR3aa: CATSDSRRAQDQSPYF; CDR3nt: TGTGCCACCAGTGATTCGCGTCGGGCACAGGATCAGTCCCCTTATTTT
v_gene: TRBV7-4; abundance: NA; d_gene: NA; j_gene: TRBJ2-1; CDR3aa: CASSSGRKSSEQFF; CDR3nt: TGTGCCAGCAGCTCGGGACGCAAAAGCAGTGAGCAGTTCTTC
v_gene: TRBV11-2; abundance: NA; d_gene: NA; j_gene: TRBJ2-2; CDR3aa: CASRFTGRANTGELFF; CDR3nt: TGTGCCAGCAGGTTTACAGGGCGCGCGAACACCGGGGAGCTGTTTTTT
v_gene: TRBV2; abundance: NA; d_gene: NA; j_gene: TRBJ2-3; CDR3aa: CASSEMIVAGAKVLTF; CDR3nt: TGTGCCAGCAGTGAAATGATCGTAGCTGGGGCCAAAGTGCTGACTTTT
v_gene: TRBV24-1; abundance: once; d_gene: NA; j_gene: TRBJ1-2; CDR3aa: CAISSGKTYGYTF; CDR3nt: TGTGCCATCAGTTCGGGCAAGACCTATGGCTACACCTTC
v_gene: TRBV19; abundance: few; d_gene: TRBD1; j_gene: TRBJ1-5; CDR3aa: CASSTTGTANQPQHF; CDR3nt: TGTGCCAGTAGCACTACCGGGACAGCTAATCAGCCCCAGCATTTT
v_gene: TRBV2; abundance: NA; d_gene: NA; j_gene: TRBJ2-5; CDR3aa: CASGVRPHDQPQHFGEFF; CDR3nt: NA
v_gene: TRBV7-3; abundance: NA; d_gene: NA; j_gene: TRBJ1-5; CDR3aa: CASSLGGRGETQYHF; CDR3nt: TGTGCCAGCAGCTTAGGGGGACGGGGCGAGACCCAGTACCATTTT
v_gene: TRBV12-3/TRBV12-4; abundance: many; d_gene: TRBD1; j_gene: TRBJ1-5; CDR3aa: CASRFSGQGDQPQHF; CDR3nt: TGTGCCAGCAGATTCTCCGGACAGGGCGATCAGCCCCAGCATTTT
v_gene: TRBV12-3/TRBV12-4; abundance: many; d_gene: NA; j_gene: TRBJ2-6; CDR3aa: CASSQRGRGFGANVLTF; CDR3nt: TGTGCCAGCAGTCAAAGAGGCCGGGGCTTCGGGGCCAACGTCCTGACTTTC
v_gene: TRBV7-3; abundance: NA; d_gene: NA; j_gene: TRBJ1-1; CDR3aa: CASSIHGGHREAAF; CDR3nt: TGTGCCAGCAGCATACACGGAGGGCACCGGGAAGCTGCTTTT
v_gene: TRBV5-5; abundance: once; d_gene: NA; j_gene: TRBJ2-3; CDR3aa: CASSWLTVSTDTQYF; CDR3nt: TGTGCCAGCAGCTGGCTGACAGTTAGCACAGATACGCAGTATTTT
v_gene: TRBV20-1; abundance: NA; d_gene: TRBD1; j_gene: TRBJ1-2; CDR3aa: CSAGQQGEGYTF; CDR3nt: TGCAGTGCTGGACAACAGGGGGAAGGCTACACCTTC
v_gene: TRBV25-1; abundance: few; d_gene: NA; j_gene: TRBJ2-7; CDR3aa: CASSPPARVPGSSYEQYF; CDR3nt: TGTGCCAGCAGCCCCCCTGCCCGCGTTCCGGGGAGCTCCTACGAGCAGTACTTC
v_gene: TRBV9; abundance: NA; d_gene: NA; j_gene: TRBJ2-7; CDR3aa: CASSYHGPLNDEHF; CDR3nt: TGTGCCAGCAGTTACCACGGGCCACTCAACGACGAGCACTTC
v_gene: TRBV20-1; abundance: NA; d_gene: TRBD1; j_gene: TRBJ2-3; CDR3aa: CSARDRRQGYDTQYF; CDR3nt: TGCAGTGCTAGAGATCGGAGACAGGGATACGATACGCAGTATTTT
v_gene: TRBV20-1; abundance: NA; d_gene: NA; j_gene: TRBJ1-5; CDR3aa: CSANSGVKAQPQHF; CDR3nt: TGCAGTGCCAATTCAGGAGTCAAAGCTCAGCCCCAGCATTTT
v_gene: TRBV13; abundance: NA; d_gene: NA; j_gene: TRBJ2-7; CDR3aa: CASSLNQGQLSSYEQYF; CDR3nt: TGTGCCAGCAGCTTAAATCAGGGTCAACTTAGCTCCTACGAGCAGTACTTC
v_gene: TRBV19; abundance: many; d_gene: NA; j_gene: TRBJ2-3; CDR3aa: CASSIDGAFSRTDTQYF; CDR3nt: TGTGCCAGTAGTATAGATGGGGCCTTTTCGAGGACAGATACGCAGTATTTT
v_gene: TRBV20-1; abundance: NA; d_gene: NA; j_gene: TRBJ2-1; CDR3aa: CSVGESDGAVEQFF; CDR3nt: TGCAGCGTTGGGGAAAGCGACGGGGCCGTTGAGCAGTTCTTC
v_gene: TRBV6-6; abundance: few; d_gene: TRBD1; j_gene: TRBJ2-5; CDR3aa: CASRHRGAIDRLTQYF; CDR3nt: TGTGCCAGCAGGCACAGGGGGGCGATCGATAGGTTGACCCAGTACTTC
v_gene: TRBV29-1; abundance: NA; d_gene: TRBD2; j_gene: TRBJ2-1; CDR3aa: CSVDPHGGGENEQFF; CDR3nt: TGCAGCGTCGACCCTCACGGGGGGGGTGAAAATGAGCAGTTCTTC
v_gene: TRBV19; abundance: NA; d_gene: NA; j_gene: TRBJ2-1; CDR3aa: CASSLMGSDEQFF; CDR3nt: TGTGCCAGCAGTTTGATGGGGTCGGATGAGCAGTTCTTC
v_gene: TRBV7-8; abundance: NA; d_gene: NA; j_gene: TRBJ2-3; CDR3aa: CASSLAFLGGAQSTQYF; CDR3nt: TGTGCCAGCAGCTTGGCCTTTTTAGGGGGAGCGCAATCTACGCAGTATTTT
v_gene: TRBV7-2; abundance: many; d_gene: NA; j_gene: TRBJ1-6; CDR3aa: CASSLEGGRLAPLHF; CDR3nt: TGTGCCAGCAGCTTAGAGGGGGGGCGGTTGGCACCCCTCCACTTT
v_gene: TRBV9; abundance: NA; d_gene: NA; j_gene: TRBJ1-5; CDR3aa: CASSIEGGTEAFHF; CDR3nt: TGTGCCAGCAGCATAGAGGGGGGCACTGAAGCTTTCCATTTT
v_gene: TRBV13; abundance: once; d_gene: TRBD1; j_gene: TRBJ1-2; CDR3aa: CASSSSGQGAYGYTF; CDR3nt: TGTGCCAGCAGCTCATCGGGACAGGGGGCATATGGCTACACCTTC
v_gene: TRBV12-3/TRBV12-4; abundance: NA; d_gene: NA; j_gene: TRBJ2-7; CDR3aa: CASGSGSRQYF; CDR3nt: TGTGCCAGCGGCAGCGGGTCTAGGCAGTACTTC
v_gene: TRBV24-1; abundance: NA; d_gene: NA; j_gene: TRBJ2-1; CDR3aa: CATSAQIHGQVDNEQFF; CDR3nt: TGTGCCACCAGTGCTCAAATCCATGGCCAGGTGGATAATGAGCAGTTCTTC
v_gene: TRBV12-3/TRBV12-4; abundance: many; d_gene: TRBD2; j_gene: TRBJ2-1; CDR3aa: CASSLAGSYNEQFF; CDR3nt: TGTGCCAGCAGTCTAGCGGGCTCCTACAATGAGCAGTTCTTC
v_gene: TRBV20-1; abundance: NA; d_gene: NA; j_gene: TRBJ1-1; CDR3aa: CSAAKTGTNTEAFF; CDR3nt: TGCAGTGCTGCCAAGACGGGCACGAACACTGAAGCTTTCTTT
v_gene: TRBV12-3/TRBV12-4; abundance: NA; d_gene: TRBD1; j_gene: TRBJ1-2; CDR3aa: CASSVQGAEGYTF; CDR3nt: TGTGCCAGCAGTGTGCAGGGGGCGGAAGGCTACACCTTC
v_gene: TRBV7-3; abundance: NA; d_gene: NA; j_gene: TRBJ2-7; CDR3aa: CASSLVGGGYYEQYF; CDR3nt: TGTGCCAGCAGCTTGGTAGGGGGAGGCTACTACGAGCAGTACTTC
v_gene: TRBV2; abundance: NA; d_gene: NA; j_gene: TRBJ1-3; CDR3aa: CASSEGVGNKAYF; CDR3nt: TGTGCCAGCAGTGAAGGGGTGGGAAACAAAGCTTATTTT
v_gene: TRBV7-9; abundance: NA; d_gene: NA; j_gene: TRBJ2-7; CDR3aa: CASSQTGNEQYF; CDR3nt: TGTGCCAGCAGTCAGACAGGTAACGAGCAGTACTTC
v_gene: TRBV7-8; abundance: NA; d_gene: NA; j_gene: TRBJ1-6; CDR3aa: CASSLRVDKSPLHF; CDR3nt: TGTGCCAGTAGCTTACGAGTTGATAAATCACCCCTACACTTT
v_gene: TRBV5-8; abundance: NA; d_gene: TRBD1; j_gene: TRBJ2-7; CDR3aa: CASSLIRGRRAYEQYF; CDR3nt: TGTGCCAGCAGCTTGATCAGGGGGCGGCGGGCCTACGAGCAGTACTTC
v_gene: TRBV12-3/TRBV12-4; abundance: many; d_gene: NA; j_gene: TRBJ1-2; CDR3aa: CASNTAGTRGYTF; CDR3nt: TGTGCCAGCAATACAGCAGGGACCCGTGGCTACACCTTC
v_gene: TRBV14; abundance: NA; d_gene: TRBD2; j_gene: TRBJ2-1; CDR3aa: CASSQEVRAGNHEQFF; CDR3nt: TGTGCCAGCAGCCAAGAGGTACGAGCGGGGAACCATGAGCAGTTCTTC
v_gene: TRBV20-1; abundance: many; d_gene: NA; j_gene: TRBJ1-1; CDR3aa: CSAREGGVNTEAFF; CDR3nt: TGCAGTGCTAGAGAGGGAGGGGTGAACACTGAAGCTTTCTTT
v_gene: TRBV5-6; abundance: many; d_gene: NA; j_gene: TRBJ1-1; CDR3aa: CASSLVRVVNTEAFF; CDR3nt: TGTGCCAGCAGCTTGGTTAGGGTTGTGAACACTGAAGCTTTCTTT
v_gene: TRBV20-1; abundance: NA; d_gene: NA; j_gene: TRBJ2-1; CDR3aa: CSARDSLGGSRDEQFF; CDR3nt: TGCAGTGCTAGAGATTCCCTCGGGGGCTCCAGGGATGAGCAGTTCTTC